This entry describes one TCR beta chain. Its antigen remains unknown. Memory CD4+ T cells were sorted as CD4+CD45RO+CD25- cells. After constant-region reverse-primer amplification, full-length variable regions underwent semi-nested PCR with Nested Universal Primer A. TCRdb re-analysed the 5' RACE reads in MiXCR, keeping a single row per CDR3 protein. Here the sample spans some 7,900 distinct CDR3 sequences, around 53% being singletons. Study results and limitations: Tumor-infiltrating Treg TCR alpha and beta sequences overlapped most with tumor naive CD4+ T cells, then blood naive.

This sequence originates from a female donor with breast cancer. Sequenced input: memory CD4+ T cells sorted from a lymph node. The subset here: memory CD4+ T cells, CD4+CD45RO+CD25-.

The CDR3 DNA is TGTGCCAGCAGCTTAGATCCGGGTTCCCTTATGAACACTGAAGCTTTCTTT. Protein sequence: CASSLDPGSLMNTEAFF. The chain couples TRBV7-2 to TRBJ1-1; no definite D call. Germline V gene sequence: CDR1 SGHTA, CDR2 FQGNSA. The CDR3 is 17 residues long. The V gene lost 1 base and the J gene lost 0 bases, with 15 bases spanning the gap.